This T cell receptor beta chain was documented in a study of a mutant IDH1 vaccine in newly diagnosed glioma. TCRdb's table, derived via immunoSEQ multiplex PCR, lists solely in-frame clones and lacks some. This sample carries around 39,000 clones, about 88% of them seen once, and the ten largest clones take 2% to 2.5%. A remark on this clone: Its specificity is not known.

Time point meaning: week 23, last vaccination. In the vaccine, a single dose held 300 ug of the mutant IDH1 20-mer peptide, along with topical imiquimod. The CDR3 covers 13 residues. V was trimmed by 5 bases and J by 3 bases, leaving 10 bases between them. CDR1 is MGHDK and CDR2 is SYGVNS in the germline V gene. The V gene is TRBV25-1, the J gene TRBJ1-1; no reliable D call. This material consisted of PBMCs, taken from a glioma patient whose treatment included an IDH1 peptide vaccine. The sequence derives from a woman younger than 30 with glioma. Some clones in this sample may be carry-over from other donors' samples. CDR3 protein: CASSIEADTEAFF. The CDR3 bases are TGTGCCAGCAGTATTGAGGCGGACACTGAAGCTTTCTTT. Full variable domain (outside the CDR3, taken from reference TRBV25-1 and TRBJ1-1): EADIYQTPRYLVIGTGKKITLECSQTMGHDKMYWYQQDPGMELHLIHYSYGVNSTEKGDLSSESTVSRIRTEHFPLTLESARPSHTSQYLCASSIEADTEAFFGQGTRLTVV.